The T cell receptor (beta chain) under discussion was sequenced for a study of blood T cell repertoires in COVID-19. Study in general: Collection of acute and convalescent COVID-19 samples took place in the United States, Italy and Spain. Sample material is recorded as cDNA or gDNA derived from T cells, B-cell-depleted T cells, or PBMCs.

Looked up from germline, CDR1 is SGHVS and CDR2 is FNYEAQ. Trimming cost V 5 bases and J 1 base, with 34 bases left between them. This CDR3 spans 22 amino acids. This clone was seen only a few times. Per the study methods: Using reference gene primer amplification, nucleated cell counts were estimated. Profiled with immunoSEQ multiplex PCR; TCRdb holds only in-frame clones, not every one. From that table come the V and J calls and clone size; the DNA was used to work out D and trimming. The sample holds over 25,000 clones, roughly 92% seen once. Sequencing input: peripheral blood. The source is a man aged 55 to 70 with acute or convalescent COVID-19. This chain joins TRBV7-6 and TRBJ2-3; tentatively, D is TRBD2 (6 bases). CDR3 nucleotides: TGTGCCAGCAGCCCCATAGGAGATAGCGGAGGACTCGGGCTATATCGCACAGATACGCAGTATTTT. This sequence encodes CASSPIGDSGGLGLYRTDTQYF.